This T cell receptor beta chain derives from a study of early T cells in non-severe SARS-CoV-2 infection. In the study overall: Unsorted whole blood bulk RNA was sequenced, with unpaired chains. The study, taken as a whole, reports: Reliance on VDJdb matching favored anti-spike CD8 responses; private and CD4 specificities were missed.

TCRdb re-derived calls from the 5' RACE reads in MiXCR, one entry per CDR3 protein. The sample shows fewer than 80,000 distinct CDR3 sequences, roughly 9% of them seen only once. A remark on this clonotype: Antigen unknown.

The sequences come from whole blood, collected at baseline. The receptor was isolated from an adult who was a healthcare worker with PCR-confirmed SARS-CoV-2 infection or an uninfected control (not recorded which).

The DNA for the CDR3 is TGTGCCAGCAGCCAGTCTAGCGGATCCTACGAGCAGTACTTC. This sequence encodes CASSQSSGSYEQYF. The chain is built from TRBV7-2 and TRBJ2-7, with 7 bases identical to TRBD2. The CDR3 is 14 residues long. Trimming at V came to 5 bases and at J to 1 base, leaving 5 bases not matched to a gene. The germline gives CDR1 SGHTA, CDR2 FQGNSA. Filled out from reference TRBV7-2 and TRBJ2-7, the complete variable domain reads GAGVSQSPSNKVTEKGKDVELRCDPISGHTALYWYRQSLGQGLEFLIYFQGNSAPDKSGLPSDRFSAERTGGSVSTLTIQRTQQEDSAVYLCASSQSSGSYEQYFGPGTRLTVT.